The 32 T cell receptor beta chains listed next were all sequenced from one sample in a study of blood T cell repertoires in COVID-19. Produced via immunoSEQ multiplex PCR; TCRdb's table is partial and in-frame only. The sample has 200,000 to 250,000 clones; 87% are singletons. Input material: PBMCs or T cells enriched from blood (not recorded which). The receptors stem from a man aged 18 to 29 with acute COVID-19.

V gene TRBV5-1 combines with J gene TRBJ2-5, with 7 positions matching TRBD2. Germline V gene sequence: CDR1 SGHRS, CDR2 YFSETQ. Trimming took 4 bases from V and 3 from J; bases not matched to a gene: 9. CDR3 length: 15 amino acids. The CDR3 region has the DNA TGCGCCAGCAGCCCCACTAGCGAGCCTAAAGAGACCCAGTACTTC. This encodes CASSPTSEPKETQYF.

The chain carries TRBV9 and TRBJ2-3, with D perhaps TRBD2 (6 bases). Germline V lookup: CDR1 SGDLS, CDR2 YYNGEE. CDR3 length: 14 residues. The germline V and J ends were trimmed by 7 bases and 6 bases, with 18 bases remaining between them. CDR3 DNA sequence: TGTGCCAGCGGGGGACCGGGAGTTGGCGATACGCAGTATTTT. It codes for CASGGPGVGDTQYF.

The rearrangement joins TRBV25-1 to TRBJ1-4; TRBD1 agrees at 8 bases. Germline V gene data show CDR1 as MGHDK and CDR2 as SYGVNS. V lost 5 bases and J lost 8; bases outside the gene matches: 16. The CDR3 sequence is 17 residues long. CDR3 region: CASSKPRKDRGSEKLFF. The CDR3 DNA is TGTGCCAGCAGTAAGCCCCGGAAAGACAGGGGAAGCGAAAAACTGTTTTTT.

V and J are TRBV27 and TRBJ2-7; D call uncertain. CDR3 length: 14 residues. CDR1 and CDR2 (germline): MNHEY, SMNVEV (reference sequence). The V end lost 2 bases, the J end lost 5 bases, and 13 bases lay between the germline ends. Here the CDR3 reads CASSLSIGVHEQYF. The DNA of the CDR3 is TGTGCCAGCAGTTTAAGTATAGGAGTCCACGAGCAGTACTTC.

J is TRBJ2-7 and V is TRBV2; TRBD1 aligns across 7 bases. Germline V gene sequence: CDR1 SNHLY, CDR2 FYNNEI. There are 15 residues in the CDR3. Unmatched junction bases numbered 10, after V lost 6 bases and J lost 2 bases. This CDR3 is CASRGQRNSPYEQYF. CDR3 in DNA: TGTGCCAGCAGGGGACAGAGGAACTCCCCCTACGAGCAGTACTTC.

This chain uses TRBV6-5 with TRBJ1-2; D perhaps matches TRBD1 (5 bases). Germline V lookup: CDR1 MNHEY, CDR2 SVGAGI. V was cut by 0 bases and J by 5 bases, with 13 bases left in between. CDR3 length: 15 residues. CDR3 region: CASSYSQGGAYGYTF. The CDR3 nucleotides read TGTGCCAGCAGTTACTCTCAGGGCGGGGCTTATGGCTACACCTTC.

V gene TRBV24-1 combines with J gene TRBJ2-7; 7 positions agree with TRBD2. V shed 11 bases and J 6 bases; nucleotides not matched to a gene: 6. The CDR3 spans 11 residues. CDR1 KGHDR and CDR2 SFDVKD come from the germline V gene. The CDR3 region is CAIGSGGEQYF. The CDR3 bases are TGTGCCATCGGGTCGGGGGGCGAGCAGTACTTC.

This clone was picked up many times. The chain joins TRBV21-1 to TRBJ1-1; the D segment call TRBD1 is taken from the table without a DNA check. TRBV21-1 is given as a pseudogene. This CDR3 is built from 17 residues. This CDR3 is CASSKAGGLEGNTEAFF. The DNA of the CDR3 is TGTGCCAGCAGCAAAGCAGGGGGCTTAGAAGGGAACACTGAAGCTTTCTTT.

This clone has just one count. CDR3 sequence reads: CASGNPGHSEAFF. In DNA, the CDR3 is TGTGCTAGTGGTAACCCGGGACACTCGGAAGCTTTCTTT. This chain connects TRBV12-5 to TRBJ1-1, with D perhaps matching TRBD1 (6 bases). The CDR3 is 13 residues long. V was clipped by 5 bases and J by 8 bases, with 15 bases between them. Germline V gives CDR1 LGHNT, CDR2 FRNRAP.

This clone was seen a few times. The chain carries TRBV6-5 and TRBJ1-4; D call uncertain. CDR3 size: 13 residues. The germline V gene encodes CDR1 MNHEY and CDR2 SVGAGI. The V and J ends lost 1 base and 8 bases respectively, with 8 bases between them. The CDR3 DNA is TGTGCCAGCAGTTACTTACCGGGAGAAAAACTGTTTTTT. This translates into CASSYLPGEKLFF.

This clone occurred once. Other nucleotide sequences in the sample specify the same CDR3. J is TRBJ2-1 and V is TRBV2; 10 nucleotides line up with TRBD2. CDR3 length: 14 residues. Trimming cost V 5 bases and J 5 bases; bases outside gene matches: 3. From germline, CDR1 is SNHLY and CDR2 FYNNEI. This chain's CDR3 is CASSRTSGDNEQFF. CDR3 nucleotides: TGTGCCAGCAGTCGGACTAGCGGAGACAATGAGCAGTTCTTC.

The gene calls are TRBV12-5 and TRBJ1-5; perhaps TRBD1 as D (6 bases). In germline, CDR1 is LGHNT, CDR2 FRNRAP. Between the trimmed V and J ends, which lost 5 bases and 7 bases, there was a span of 12 bases. The CDR3 consists of 13 residues. The CDR3 here is CASGVDRNQPQHF. The CDR3 DNA follows: TGTGCTAGTGGTGTCGACAGGAACCAGCCCCAGCATTTT.

The CDR3 DNA reads as TGTGCCAGCAGTTACTCCGGGACAGGGCTCAACGAGCAGTACTTC. Translated, it gives CASSYSGTGLNEQYF. The genes are TRBV6-5 and TRBJ2-7; 9 bases fit TRBD1. The trim removed 0 bases at V and 5 bases at J, leaving 5 bases unmatched. The CDR3 sequence is 15 residues long. CDR1 is MNHEY, CDR2 SVGAGI, per germline.

V usage is TRBV28 and J usage is TRBJ2-7; TRBD1 aligns across 10 bases. Germline trimming cut 5 bases from V and 6 bases from J; bases unmatched to any gene: 4. Germline assignment: CDR1 MDHEN and CDR2 SYDVKM. The CDR3 length is 13 residues. The CDR3 sequence: CASSPGQGIEQYF. CDR3 nucleotide sequence: TGTGCCAGCAGTCCGGGACAGGGGATCGAGCAGTACTTC.

The rearrangement joins TRBV28 to TRBJ1-2; D is ambiguous. Per germline, CDR1 MDHEN and CDR2 SYDVKM. CDR3 length equals 13 residues. Trimming stripped 3 bases from V and 2 bases from J, with 7 bases between. CDR3 residues: CASSFPENYGYTF. CDR3 coding DNA: TGTGCCAGCAGTTTCCCAGAAAACTATGGCTACACCTTC.

V is TRBV7-8 and J is TRBJ2-4; 7 bases agree with TRBD1. V was pared by 5 bases and J by 0 bases, with 7 bases of the junction left unmatched. This CDR3 contains 16 residues. CDR1 and CDR2 (germline): SGHVS, FQNEAQ. CDR3 sequence: CASSARRDRAKNIQYF. The CDR3 region has the DNA TGTGCCAGCAGCGCCCGCCGGGACAGAGCCAAAAACATTCAGTACTTC.

This chain links TRBV7-9 with TRBJ2-1, with D possibly matching TRBD2 (6 bases). The CDR3 is 15 residues long. Germline V lookup: CDR1 SEHNR, CDR2 FQNEAQ (reference sequence). V was pared by 8 bases and J by 2 bases, with 16 bases between. The CDR3 nucleotides are TGTGCCAGCCAACAAGGTAGCGGACCCTACAATGAGCAGTTCTTC. This gives the protein CASQQGSGPYNEQFF.

The V and J genes are TRBV29-1 and TRBJ2-5, with 8 nucleotides matching TRBD2. The V gene end was trimmed by 5 bases and the J gene end by 7 bases; junction bases not matched to a gene: 15. Germline V gene data show CDR1 as SQVTM and CDR2 as ANQGSEA. CDR3 length: 15 amino acids. The CDR3 DNA sequence: TGCAGCGTTACCGGGGGGACTAGTCCATCAGGGACCCAGTACTTC. Amino acids: CSVTGGTSPSGTQYF.

J is TRBJ2-2 and V is TRBV4-1; the match to TRBD2 covers 11 bases. The CDR3 runs to 15 residues. V was pared by 8 bases and J by 7 bases, with 9 bases of the junction left unmatched. Germline V lookup: CDR1 MGHRA, CDR2 YSYEKL. The CDR3 spells CASGLAGGPSGELFF. The CDR3 DNA reads TGCGCCAGCGGCTTAGCGGGAGGGCCGAGCGGGGAGCTGTTTTTT.

This chain uses TRBV19 with TRBJ1-1; TRBD1 might be the D (5 bases). The CDR3 runs 15 residues. Germline values: CDR1 LNHDA, CDR2 SQIVND (reference sequence). V lost 5 bases and J lost 1, with 14 bases in between. CDR3 bases: TGTGCCAGTAGTTCTGACAGACACCCGAACACTGAAGCTTTCTTT. It translates to CASSSDRHPNTEAFF.

This clone was observed once. The chain employs TRBV6-5 and TRBJ2-2, with D tentatively TRBD1 (6 bases). The germline V and J ends were trimmed by 6 bases and 3 bases, with 11 bases remaining between them. The CDR3 has 14 residues. CDR1 and CDR2 (germline): MNHEY, SVGAGI. The CDR3 spells CASSSQGDTGELFF. In DNA, the CDR3 is TGTGCCAGCAGCTCACAGGGAGACACCGGGGAGCTGTTTTTT.

The V gene is TRBV19, the J gene TRBJ1-1; D is undetermined. The V end was cut by 5 bases, the J end by 8 bases, with 15 bases between. This CDR3 region has 13 residues. CDR1 is LNHDA and CDR2 is SQIVND in the germline V gene (reference sequence). The CDR3 DNA reads TGTGCCAGTAGTCTAAGCTCTGGGCTAGAAGCTTTCTTT. It is translated as CASSLSSGLEAFF.

This clone came up a few times. The chain carries TRBV27 and TRBJ2-3, with D perhaps matching TRBD1 (6 bases). The V gene lost 6 bases and the J gene lost 5 bases, with 9 bases spanning the gap. Germline V gene sequence: CDR1 MNHEY, CDR2 SMNVEV (reference sequence). This CDR3 region has 12 residues. The CDR3 is CASSVGGDTQYF. Written as DNA, the CDR3 is TGTGCCAGCAGCGTAGGGGGAGATACGCAGTATTTT.

V is TRBV4-1 and J is TRBJ2-7; the D gene is possibly TRBD2 (6 bases). Germline V CDR1 and CDR2: MGHRA, YSYEKL. Trimming removed 4 bases at V and 5 bases at J, with 9 bases between. The CDR3 is made up of 12 amino acids. The CDR3 region is CASSLSGDEQYF. CDR3 in DNA: TGCGCCAGCAGCCTCTCGGGGGACGAGCAGTACTTC.

The chain employs TRBV28 and TRBJ2-1, with 10 bases aligning to TRBD2. J was trimmed by 5 bases and V by 5 bases; bases with no gene match: 9. CDR1 and CDR2 from the germline V gene are MDHEN and SYDVKM. The CDR3 totals 16 residues. CDR3 nucleotide sequence: TGTGCCAGCAGTACCGCCGGACTAGCGGAACACAATGAGCAGTTCTTC. Its translation: CASSTAGLAEHNEQFF.

The V gene is TRBV5-5, the J gene TRBJ2-3, with 9 nucleotides matching TRBD2. The CDR3 length is 17 residues. J gave up 2 bases and V 0 bases, and 7 bases lay outside the gene matches. Germline CDR1 SGHKS, CDR2 YYEKEE (reference sequence). Here the CDR3 DNA reads TGTGCCAGCAGCTTGGGGACCGGGACTAGCTTCACAGATACGCAGTATTTT. Its translation is CASSLGTGTSFTDTQYF.

The chain is built from TRBV28 and TRBJ2-2; D remains ambiguous. The CDR3 length is 15 residues. The germline V gene encodes CDR1 MDHEN and CDR2 SYDVKM. Trimming shortened V by 2 bases and J by 5 bases, and 12 bases separated the two germline ends. CDR3 nucleotide sequence: TGTGCCAGCAGTTTAGTGGCGGCGCGAACCGGGGAGCTGTTTTTT. Translation: CASSLVAARTGELFF.

J is TRBJ2-7 and V is TRBV3-1 (or the pseudogene TRBV3-2), with 7 bases lining up with TRBD1. CDR1 is LGHDT, CDR2 YNNKEL, per germline (reference sequence). V shed 3 bases and J 2 bases; nucleotides not matched to a gene: 7. The CDR3 totals 15 residues. CDR3 loop: CASSHNPGQTYEQYF. DNA for the CDR3: TGTGCCAGCAGCCATAATCCGGGACAGACCTACGAGCAGTACTTC.

The rearrangement links TRBV28 to TRBJ2-3, with D possibly TRBD1 on 5 matching bases. The germline gives CDR1 MDHEN, CDR2 SYDVKM. The V gene lost 8 bases and the J gene lost 3 bases, with 9 bases spanning the gap. CDR3 length equals 12 residues. The CDR3 DNA reads as TGTGCCAGCGGGGCAGGGACAGATACGCAGTATTTT. Translation gives CASGAGTDTQYF.

The CDR3 DNA reads as TGCGCCAGCACCACGATCACGGGAAGCAATTCACCCCTCCACTTT. As protein: CASTTITGSNSPLHF. The chain couples TRBV4-3 to TRBJ1-6; D ambiguous. The germline V gene encodes CDR1 LGHNA and CDR2 YSLEER. V was trimmed by 7 bases and J by 7 bases, leaving 17 bases between them. CDR3 size: 15 residues.

The chain uses TRBV4-1 and TRBJ2-7; 10 bases line up with TRBD2. CDR3 length: 14 residues. Germline CDR1 and CDR2: MGHRA and YSYEKL. V dropped 4 bases and J dropped 4; count of bases not matched to a gene: 4. The CDR3 loop reads CASSRLAGDYEQYF. Written as DNA, the CDR3 is TGCGCCAGCAGCCGCCTAGCGGGAGATTACGAGCAGTACTTC.

The V and J genes are TRBV9 and TRBJ1-6; 9 bases are shared with TRBD1. The germline V gene has CDR1 SGDLS and CDR2 YYNGEE. The CDR3 is 15 amino acids. The V segment lost 3 bases and the J segment 10 bases; nucleotides outside the gene matches: 8. The CDR3 DNA reads TGTGCCAGCAGCGAGGGGGGACAGGGTGGGTCACCCCTCCACTTT. This codes for CASSEGGQGGSPLHF.